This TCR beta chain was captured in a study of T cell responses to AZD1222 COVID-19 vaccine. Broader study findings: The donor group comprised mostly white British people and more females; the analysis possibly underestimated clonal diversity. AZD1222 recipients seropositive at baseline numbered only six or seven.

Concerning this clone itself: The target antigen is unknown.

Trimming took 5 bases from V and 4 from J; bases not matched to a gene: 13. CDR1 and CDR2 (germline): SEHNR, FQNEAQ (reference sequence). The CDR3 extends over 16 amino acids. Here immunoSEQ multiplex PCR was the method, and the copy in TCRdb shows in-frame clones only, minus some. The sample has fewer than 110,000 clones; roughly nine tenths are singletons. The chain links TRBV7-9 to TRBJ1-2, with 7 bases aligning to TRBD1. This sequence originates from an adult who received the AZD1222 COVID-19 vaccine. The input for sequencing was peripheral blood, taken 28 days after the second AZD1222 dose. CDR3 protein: CASSESTGDSTYGYTF. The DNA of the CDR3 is TGTGCCAGCAGCGAGTCGACGGGGGACAGCACCTATGGCTACACCTTC. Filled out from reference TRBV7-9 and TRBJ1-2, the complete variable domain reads DTGVSQNPRHKITKRGQNVTFRCDPISEHNRLYWYRQTLGQGPEFLTYFQNEAQLEKSRLLSDRFSAERPKGSFSTLEIQRTEQGDSAMYLCASSESTGDSTYGYTFGSGTRLTVV.